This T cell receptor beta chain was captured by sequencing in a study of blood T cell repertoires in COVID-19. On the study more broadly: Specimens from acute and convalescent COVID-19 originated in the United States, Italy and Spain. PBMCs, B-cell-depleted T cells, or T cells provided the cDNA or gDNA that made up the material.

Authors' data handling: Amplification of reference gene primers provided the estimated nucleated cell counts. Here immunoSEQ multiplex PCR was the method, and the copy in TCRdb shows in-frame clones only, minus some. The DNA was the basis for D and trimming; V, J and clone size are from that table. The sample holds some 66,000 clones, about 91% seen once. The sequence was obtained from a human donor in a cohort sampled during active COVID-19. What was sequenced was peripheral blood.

The CDR3 DNA sequence: TGTGCCAGCAGCCAAGATTTGCCCGCGGAGACCCAGTACTTC. Protein product: CASSQDLPAETQYF. The chain carries TRBV3-1 (or the pseudogene TRBV3-2) and TRBJ2-5; no firm D call. This CDR3 has 14 residues. In germline, CDR1 is LGHDT, CDR2 YNNKEL (reference sequence). Trimming shortened V by 0 bases and J by 5 bases, and 10 bases separated the two germline ends.